A selection of T cell receptor beta chains follows, all from one sample in a study of blood T cell repertoires in COVID-19. Using immunoSEQ multiplex PCR, the repertoire was profiled, and TCRdb retains in-frame clones only, with some absent. The sample carries 200,000 to 250,000 clones, 82% recorded once. The sample taken for sequencing was peripheral blood. The receptors originated from a woman of 80 years or more with acute or convalescent COVID-19. Both conserved end residues are part of each CDR3. D genes are given only for firm matches. Rows give clone size only sometimes, using once, few, many, or a class for an expanded clone.

TRBV15	TRBJ1-2	-	15	-	CATSRDAGTNYGYTF	TGTGCCACCAGCAGAGATGCAGGAACTAACTATGGCTACACCTTC
TRBV29-1	TRBJ1-2	-	12	TRBD1	CSVQQGGYGYTF	TGCAGCGTTCAACAGGGGGGCTATGGCTACACCTTC
TRBV12-3/TRBV12-4	TRBJ2-3	-	11	-	CASSTADTQYF	TGTGCCAGCAGTACGGCAGATACGCAGTATTTT
TRBV28	TRBJ2-7	-	12	TRBD1	CASATGSYEQYF	TGTGCCAGCGCGACAGGGTCCTACGAGCAGTACTTC
TRBV28	TRBJ1-6	-	16	-	CASSHGGESYNSPLHF	TGTGCCAGCAGCCATGGAGGGGAATCCTATAATTCACCCCTCCACTTT
TRBV7-9	TRBJ1-1	-	14	TRBD1	CASSLTGVDTEAFF	TGTGCCAGCAGCCTTACAGGGGTCGACACTGAAGCTTTCTTT
TRBV5-1	TRBJ2-5	-	14	-	CASSLEGGQETQYF	TGCGCCAGCAGCTTGGAGGGGGGGCAGGAGACCCAGTACTTC
TRBV11-2	TRBJ1-1	-	13	-	CASSLEHNTEAFF	TGTGCCAGCAGCTTAGAACATAACACTGAAGCTTTCTTT
TRBV7-9	TRBJ1-2	-	12	-	CASSAVNYGYTF	TGTGCCAGCAGCGCGGTTAACTATGGCTACACCTTC
TRBV7-6	TRBJ2-3	-	13	-	CASSPLPGDTQYF	TGTGCCAGCAGCCCCCTGCCTGGCGATACGCAGTATTTT
TRBV2	TRBJ1-1	-	14	-	CASSADRMNTEAFF	TGTGCCAGCAGTGCGGACAGAATGAACACTGAAGCTTTCTTT
TRBV6-5	TRBJ2-3	-	13	TRBD1	CASGTGASDTQYF	TGTGCCAGCGGGACAGGGGCTTCAGATACGCAGTATTTT
TRBV15	TRBJ2-1	-	15	TRBD2	CATSLTSGAYNEQFF	TGTGCCACCAGCCTAACTAGCGGCGCCTACAATGAGCAGTTCTTC
TRBV4-3	TRBJ1-2	-	15	-	CASSQGLGGTYGYTF	TGCGCCAGCAGCCAAGGTCTGGGAGGGACCTATGGCTACACCTTC
TRBV18	TRBJ1-1	-	14	-	CASSPRAGNTEAFF	TGTGCCAGCTCACCTAGAGCCGGGAACACTGAAGCTTTCTTT
TRBV5-4	TRBJ2-2	-	14	TRBD1	CASSLQGWNGELFF	TGTGCCAGCAGCTTACAGGGGTGGAACGGGGAGCTGTTTTTT
TRBV4-2	TRBJ1-1	-	14	-	CASSQENLNTEAFF	TGTGCCAGCAGCCAGGAGAATCTAAACACTGAAGCTTTCTTT
TRBV12-3/TRBV12-4	TRBJ1-1	-	12	TRBD1	CASSFGTVEAFF	TGTGCCAGCAGTTTCGGGACAGTAGAAGCTTTCTTT
TRBV12-5	TRBJ1-6	-	15	-	CASGPSRGKGSPLHF	TGTGCTAGTGGTCCGTCTCGGGGAAAAGGGTCACCCCTCCACTTT
TRBV7-8	TRBJ2-1	-	15	-	CASSAPLGQYNEQFF	TGTGCCAGCAGCGCGCCCCTCGGACAGTACAATGAGCAGTTCTTC
TRBV5-1	TRBJ2-5	-	14	-	CASQDPGGGETQYF	TGCGCCAGTCAGGACCCGGGGGGCGGGGAGACCCAGTACTTC
TRBV7-9	TRBJ2-3	few	13	-	CASSFDSVDTQYF	TGTGCCAGCAGCTTCGATAGCGTGGATACGCAGTATTTT
TRBV5-5	TRBJ1-1	-	19	-	CASSSHGVSYRVKDTEAFF	TGTGCCAGCAGCTCTCATGGGGTATCTTACAGGGTTAAGGACACTGAAGCTTTCTTT
TRBV18	TRBJ2-2	-	14	-	CASSPDRNTGELFF	TGTGCCAGCTCACCGGACAGGAACACCGGGGAGCTGTTTTTT
TRBV30	TRBJ2-5	-	14	-	CAWTRSLSGETQYF	TGTGCCTGGACCAGGAGCCTCAGCGGGGAGACCCAGTACTTC
TRBV28	TRBJ2-7	-	14	TRBD2	CASSRIGGSYEQYF	TGTGCCAGCAGTCGTATCGGGGGGAGTTACGAGCAGTACTTC
TRBV9	TRBJ2-1	-	17	-	CASSVGGGGSSYNEQFF	TGTGCCAGCAGCGTAGGAGGCGGGGGCAGCTCCTACAATGAGCAGTTCTTC
TRBV3-1/TRBV3-2	TRBJ2-7	-	11	-	CASSQSYEQYF	TGTGCCAGCAGCCAATCGTACGAGCAGTACTTC
TRBV5-1	TRBJ2-1	-	16	-	CASSNGDKFSYNEQFF	TGCGCCAGCAGCAACGGGGACAAATTCTCCTACAATGAGCAGTTCTTC
TRBV19	TRBJ2-1	once	16	TRBD2	CASSSTWTSGGYEQFF	TGTGCCAGTAGTTCAACCTGGACTAGCGGGGGCTATGAGCAGTTCTTC
TRBV18	TRBJ1-1	few	19	TRBD1	CASSHTPLGQGVLGTEAFF	TGTGCCAGCTCACATACGCCCCTTGGACAGGGAGTGCTTGGCACTGAAGCTTTCTTT
TRBV6-2/TRBV6-3	TRBJ1-1	-	14	TRBD1	CASSAGQGVGEAFF	TGTGCCAGCAGTGCGGGACAGGGAGTGGGTGAAGCTTTCTTT
TRBV4-3	TRBJ1-2	-	13	TRBD1	CASSPSDRRGYTF	TGCGCCAGCAGCCCGTCGGACAGGCGAGGCTACACCTTC
TRBV3-1/TRBV3-2	TRBJ1-1	-	12	-	CASSIGRGEAFF	TGTGCCAGCAGCATCGGCCGGGGAGAAGCTTTCTTT
TRBV2	TRBJ1-5	-	14	-	CASSEQAGNQPQHF	TGTGCCAGCAGTGAACAGGCAGGTAATCAGCCCCAGCATTTT
TRBV7-2	TRBJ2-3	-	14	TRBD2	CASSLGLETDTQYF	TGTGCCAGCAGCTTGGGACTAGAAACAGATACGCAGTATTTT
TRBV7-2	TRBJ2-2	-	15	-	CASSPVKRNAGELFF	TGTGCCAGCAGCCCAGTTAAGCGTAACGCCGGGGAGCTGTTTTTT
TRBV15	TRBJ2-5	few	17	-	CATSRDRGSLGQETQYF	TGTGCCACCAGCAGAGATCGGGGGAGTCTTGGGCAAGAGACCCAGTACTTC
TRBV12-3/TRBV12-4	TRBJ2-7	-	13	-	CASSLGRDYEQYF	TGTGCCAGCAGCCTCGGACGGGACTACGAGCAGTACTTC
TRBV28	TRBJ2-1	-	15	TRBD1	CASTIDRGSYNEQFF	TGTGCCAGCACCATTGACAGGGGCTCCTACAATGAGCAGTTCTTC
TRBV28	TRBJ1-5	-	14	-	CASSLVQGGQPQHF	TGTGCCAGCAGCCTCGTTCAGGGTGGGCAGCCCCAGCATTTT
TRBV6-5	TRBJ1-3	-	15	TRBD1	CASSWTGGEGNTIYF	TGTGCCAGCAGTTGGACAGGGGGCGAGGGAAACACCATATATTTT
TRBV6-6	TRBJ1-1	-	12	-	CAVREANTEAFF	TGTGCCGTCAGAGAGGCGAACACTGAAGCTTTCTTT
TRBV14	TRBJ1-2	-	15	TRBD1	CASSQGGTGAYGYTF	TGTGCCAGCAGCCAAGGGGGGACAGGGGCCTATGGCTACACCTTC
TRBV2	TRBJ2-7	few	15	TRBD2	CASSVRLAQSYEQYF	TGTGCCAGCAGTGTGAGACTAGCTCAATCCTACGAGCAGTACTTC
TRBV4-3	TRBJ2-7	-	18	TRBD2	CASSQDRSTSGIPYEQYF	TGCGCCAGCAGCCAAGATCGCAGTACTAGCGGGATCCCCTACGAGCAGTACTTC
TRBV7-2	TRBJ1-1	-	16	TRBD1	CASSSYRTGRRTEAFF	TGTGCCAGCAGCTCATACCGGACAGGGCGGAGAACTGAAGCTTTCTTT
TRBV14	TRBJ2-3	-	16	-	CASSQVVGSSTDTQYF	TGTGCCAGCAGCCAAGTCGTCGGGAGTAGCACAGATACGCAGTATTTT
TRBV6-2/TRBV6-3	TRBJ2-2	-	13	-	CASSYTETGELFF	TGTGCCAGCAGTTACACGGAGACCGGGGAGCTGTTTTTT
TRBV20-1	TRBJ1-5	-	14	TRBD1	CSASWTGVNQPQHF	TGCAGTGCTAGTTGGACAGGGGTCAATCAGCCCCAGCATTTT
TRBV7-8	TRBJ2-7	-	15	-	CASTQGGTSTYEQYF	TGTGCCAGCACCCAGGGAGGGACATCAACCTACGAGCAGTACTTC
TRBV18	TRBJ2-3	-	13	-	CASSRDFTDTQYF	TGTGCCAGCTCAAGGGACTTCACAGATACGCAGTATTTT
TRBV2	TRBJ1-2	-	15	-	CASKSFLQTNYGYTF	TGTGCCAGCAAATCTTTCCTACAGACCAACTATGGCTACACCTTC
TRBV3-1/TRBV3-2	TRBJ2-1	-	14	TRBD2	CASRRTSGKDEQFF	TGTGCCAGCAGGCGGACTAGCGGGAAGGATGAGCAGTTCTTC
TRBV15	TRBJ2-1	-	13	TRBD1	CATTTGGINEQFF	TGTGCCACAACGACAGGGGGCATCAATGAGCAGTTCTTC
TRBV4-3	TRBJ2-1	-	13	TRBD2	CASSKALAGEQFF	TGCGCCAGCAGCAAAGCACTAGCGGGTGAGCAGTTCTTC
TRBV12-3/TRBV12-4	TRBJ1-5	-	13	-	CASTREGNQPQHF	TGTGCCAGCACCCGGGAGGGCAATCAGCCCCAGCATTTT